This entry concerns a single T cell receptor (beta chain). This clonotype was seen many times. This clone's antigen is unknown. Base qualities were left out, and no much larger clone turns up one base away. The treatment or condition tag for this specimen amounts to: allogeneic hematopoietic cell transplantation with graft depleted of TCRalphabeta T cells and CD19 B cells. The children who served as transplant recipients had been given grafts of TCRalphabeta/CD19-depleted allogeneic hematopoietic cells. Libraries were made using PCR. Sequencing relied on an Illumina HiSeq 2500. TCR library preparation used molecular barcoding, with unique molecular identifiers applied to normalize quantification of the TCRbeta repertoire. TCRdb reran the public reads through fastp at Q25 and MiXCR, keeping productive beta chains. Each CDR3 protein gets just one entry, which takes the most common genes and DNA from the rows behind it. The sample table records 400,000 to 550,000 distinct CDR3 sequences; approximately 10% of these occur just once. The biggest ten clones account for around 2.2% of the sample.

These data belong to a study of T-cell reconstitution after alpha-beta-depleted transplantation in children (dated by TCRdb to 2016 to 2017). For the wider study: Using TCR repertoire profiling, the study quantitatively followed how T-cell immune reconstitution unfolded in children after TCRalphabeta/CD19-depleted allogeneic hematopoietic cell transplantation. What the research found in general, with its limitations: The high TCRbeta diversity at day 60 in some patients was ascribed to recipient T cells and intrathymic progenitors that had survived conditioning. The frequencies of hyperexpanded clones fell over the following months, and after one year, T-cell counts and TCRbeta diversity were mostly attributed to newly produced T cells. Apparently early alphabetaT-cell count recovery about two months after transplant reportedly relied on only several hundred rapidly expanded clones derived from non-depleted graft cells.

From the germline V gene (reference sequence), CDR1 is DFQATT and CDR2 is SNEGSKA. The V end loses 6 bases and the J end loses 4 bases, and a stretch of 17 bases separates them. Inclusive of the bounding cysteine and phenylalanine, the CDR3 is 14 residues long. Here the CDR3 DNA is all that survives: 42 bases in frame from base 1. The receptor was isolated from a child aged 2-15 years with inherited bone marrow failure, due to receive a stem cell transplant. The chain employs TRBV20-1 and TRBJ2-3; the D gene cannot be named for sure. The material sequenced was PBMCs, taken before TCRalphabeta/CD19-depleted stem cell transplant. At the DNA level, the sequence is TGCAGTGCGAAGGATCCGGGCCGCGCAGATACGCAGTATTTT. This gives the protein CSAKDPGRADTQYF.